This TCR beta chain was captured in a study of CD8 T cells in Susac syndrome. The authors reverse transcribed roughly 0.5 to 1 ug RNA with random hexamers. The immunoSEQ assay covered 54 Vbeta and 13 Jbeta segments for CDR3. MiXCR, run by TCRdb on the immunoSEQ multiplex PCR reads, gives a single entry per CDR3 protein. The sample consists of about 250,000 distinct CDR3 sequences, 90% to 95% of them appearing once. The germline gives CDR1 MGHRA, CDR2 YSYEKL. This CDR3 spans 14 amino acids. After removal of 3 bases from V and 1 base from J, the junction contained 2 bases not matched to a gene. From blood CD8+ and CD4+ T cells, TCR beta sequences were generated.

The TCR originated in a human donor with multiple sclerosis. The chain carries TRBV4-1 and TRBJ2-5; 7 bases align to TRBD1. Sequenced material: CD4+ T cells from PBMCs. The CDR3 sequence: CASSQTGIQETQYF. CDR3 sequence (DNA): TGCGCCAGCAGCCAGACAGGGATCCAAGAGACCCAGTACTTC.